This is a list of T cell receptor beta chains from one sample in a study of post-analysis software for immune sequencing data. TCRdb re-called the PCR reads with MiXCR, one entry per CDR3 protein. The sample includes around 770,000 distinct CDR3 sequences, about 45% of them seen just once. Sequencing was carried out using blood. The receptors derive from a girl between 5 and 17 years old with multiple sclerosis. The CDR3 runs from the conserved cysteine through the conserved F or W. A D gene is named only where the DNA matches it firmly. Clone size is given for some rows only: seen once, a few or many times, or a class if the clone is expanded.

CDR3aa	CDR3nt	abundance	d_gene	v_gene	j_gene
CASSYESRQGILNTEAFF	TGTGCCAGCAGTTACGAGTCAAGACAGGGGATACTGAACACTGAAGCTTTCTTT	-	TRBD1	TRBV6-5	TRBJ1-1
CASSFNGPFDGYTF	TGTGCCAGCAGTTTCAATGGGCCGTTTGATGGCTACACCTTC	-	-	TRBV12-3/TRBV12-4	TRBJ1-2
CASGFGQVNEQFF	TGTGCCAGCGGCTTTGGACAGGTCAATGAGCAGTTCTTC	few	TRBD1	TRBV2	TRBJ2-1
CSARGNSAYEQYF	TGCAGTGCTAGAGGAAACAGCGCCTACGAGCAGTACTTC	-	-	TRBV20-1	TRBJ2-7
CASSVSEGQETQYF	TGTGCCAGCAGCGTATCTGAGGGGCAAGAGACCCAGTACTTC	few	-	TRBV9	TRBJ2-5
CSASAGTSTYEQYF	TGCAGTGCTAGTGCAGGGACATCGACCTACGAGCAGTACTTC	-	-	TRBV20-1	TRBJ2-7
CASSLRDTEAFF	TGTGCCAGCAGTTTGCGGGACACTGAAGCTTTCTTT	few	-	TRBV12-3/TRBV12-4	TRBJ1-1
CASSKTSTETQYF	TGTGCCAGCAGCAAGACTAGCACAGAGACCCAGTACTTC	-	TRBD2	TRBV9	TRBJ2-5
CASSPKGGTEAFF	TGTGCCAGCAGTCCTAAGGGTGGCACTGAAGCTTTCTTT	few	-	TRBV12-3/TRBV12-4	TRBJ1-1
CASTGVRDDEQFF	TGTGCCAGCACCGGGGTGCGTGACGATGAGCAGTTCTTC	-	-	TRBV28	TRBJ2-1
CASSLVPPGTYEQYF	TGTGCCAGCAGCTTAGTCCCCCCCGGGACCTACGAGCAGTACTTC	-	-	TRBV7-9	TRBJ2-7
CATRGRNYNEQFF	TGTGCCACCAGAGGACGGAATTACAATGAGCAGTTCTTC	-	-	TRBV2	TRBJ2-1
CASSPTVRDGYTF	TGTGCCAGCAGCCCGACAGTCCGAGATGGCTACACCTTC	-	-	TRBV7-9	TRBJ1-2
CASSELAGVYNEQFF	TGTGCCAGCAGTGAACTAGCGGGAGTCTACAATGAGCAGTTCTTC	-	TRBD2	TRBV6-2/TRBV6-3	TRBJ2-1